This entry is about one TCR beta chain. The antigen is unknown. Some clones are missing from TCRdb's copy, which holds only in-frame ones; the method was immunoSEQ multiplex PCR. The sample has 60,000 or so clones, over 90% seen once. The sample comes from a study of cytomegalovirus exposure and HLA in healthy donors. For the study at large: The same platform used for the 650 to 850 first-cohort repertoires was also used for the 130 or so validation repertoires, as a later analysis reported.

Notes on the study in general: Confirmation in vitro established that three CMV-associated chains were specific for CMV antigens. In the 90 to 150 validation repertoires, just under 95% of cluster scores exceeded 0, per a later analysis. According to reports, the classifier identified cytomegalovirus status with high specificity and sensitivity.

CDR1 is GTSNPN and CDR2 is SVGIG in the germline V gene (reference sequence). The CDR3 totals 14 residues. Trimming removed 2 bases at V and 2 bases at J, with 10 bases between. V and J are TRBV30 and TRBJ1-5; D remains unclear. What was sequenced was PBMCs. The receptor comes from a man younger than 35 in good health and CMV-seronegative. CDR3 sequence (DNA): TGTGCCTGGAGTTCCTTGAGGGGCAATCAGCCCCAGCATTTT. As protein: CAWSSLRGNQPQHF.